This TCR beta chain stems from a study of blood T cell repertoires in COVID-19. Study-wide background: In each case, the material was cDNA or gDNA derived from T cells, B-cell-depleted T cells, or PBMCs.

CDR1 and CDR2 from the germline V gene are ENHRY and SYGVKD. V was shortened by 0 bases and J by 4 bases, with 9 bases between the two germline ends. There are 14 residues in the CDR3. The assay was immunoSEQ multiplex PCR, and TCRdb's table has in-frame clones only and misses some. The sample records roughly 430,000 clones, around 90% being singletons. This clonotype was sampled from a woman aged 40 to 50 with acute COVID-19. The genes are TRBV10-3 and TRBJ1-2; D gene ambiguous. The sample was PBMCs or T cells enriched from blood (not recorded which). The CDR3 nucleotides read TGTGCCATCAGTGAGTCGGTTGCAGGCTATGGCTACACCTTC. Amino acids: CAISESVAGYGYTF.